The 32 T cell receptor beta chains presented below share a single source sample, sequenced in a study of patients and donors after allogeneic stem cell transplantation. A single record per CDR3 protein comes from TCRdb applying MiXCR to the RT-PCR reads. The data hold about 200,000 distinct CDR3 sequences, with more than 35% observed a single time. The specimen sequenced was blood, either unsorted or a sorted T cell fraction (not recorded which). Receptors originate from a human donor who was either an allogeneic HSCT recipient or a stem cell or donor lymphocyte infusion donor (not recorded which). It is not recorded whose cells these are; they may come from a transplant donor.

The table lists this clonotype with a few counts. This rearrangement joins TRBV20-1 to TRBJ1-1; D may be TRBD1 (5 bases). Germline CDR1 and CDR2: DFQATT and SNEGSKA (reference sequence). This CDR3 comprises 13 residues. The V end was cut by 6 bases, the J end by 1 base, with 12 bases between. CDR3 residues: CSATGHSNTEAFF. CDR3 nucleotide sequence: TGCAGTGCCACAGGCCATTCGAACACTGAAGCTTTCTTT.

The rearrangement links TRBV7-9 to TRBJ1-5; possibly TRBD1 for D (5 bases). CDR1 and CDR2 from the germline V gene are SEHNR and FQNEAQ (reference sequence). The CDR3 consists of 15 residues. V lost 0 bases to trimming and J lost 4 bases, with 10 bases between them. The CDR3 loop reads CASSLARGANQPQHF. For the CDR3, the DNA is TGTGCCAGCAGCTTAGCGCGAGGGGCTAATCAGCCCCAGCATTTT.

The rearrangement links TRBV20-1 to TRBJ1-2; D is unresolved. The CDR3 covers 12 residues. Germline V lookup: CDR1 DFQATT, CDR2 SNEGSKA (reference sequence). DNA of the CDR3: TGCACTGCGCTTCCCCACGGTCATCGCTACACCTTC. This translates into CTALPHGHRYTF.

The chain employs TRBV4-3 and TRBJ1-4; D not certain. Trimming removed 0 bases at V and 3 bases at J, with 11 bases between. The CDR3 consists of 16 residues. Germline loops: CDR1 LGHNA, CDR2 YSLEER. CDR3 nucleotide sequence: TGCGCCAGCAGCCAAGATGAACAGATCTCTAATGAAAAACTGTTTTTT. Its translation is CASSQDEQISNEKLFF.

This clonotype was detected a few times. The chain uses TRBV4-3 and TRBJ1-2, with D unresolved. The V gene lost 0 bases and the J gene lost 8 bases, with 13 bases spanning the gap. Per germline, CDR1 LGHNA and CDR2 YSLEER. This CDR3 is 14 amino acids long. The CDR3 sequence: CASSQDPRQRGYTF. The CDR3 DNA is TGCGCCAGCAGCCAAGATCCCCGTCAGAGAGGCTACACCTTC.

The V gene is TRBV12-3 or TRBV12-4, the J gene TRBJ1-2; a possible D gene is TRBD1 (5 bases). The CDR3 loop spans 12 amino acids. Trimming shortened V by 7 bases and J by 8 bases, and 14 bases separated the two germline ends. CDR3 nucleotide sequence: TGTGCCAGCACCCCCGGGGGGGGAGGCTACACCTTC. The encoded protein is CASTPGGGGYTF.

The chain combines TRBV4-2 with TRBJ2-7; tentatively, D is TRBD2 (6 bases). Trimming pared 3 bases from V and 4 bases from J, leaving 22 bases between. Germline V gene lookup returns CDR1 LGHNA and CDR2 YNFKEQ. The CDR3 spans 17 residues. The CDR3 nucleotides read TGTGCCAGCAGCCAGGAAATTGGGGGGAGCGTCTCTTACGAGCAGTACTTC. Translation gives CASSQEIGGSVSYEQYF.

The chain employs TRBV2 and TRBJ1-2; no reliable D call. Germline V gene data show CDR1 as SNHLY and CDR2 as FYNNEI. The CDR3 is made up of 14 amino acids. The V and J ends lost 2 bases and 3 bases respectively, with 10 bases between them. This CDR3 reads CASSEIRPHYGYTF. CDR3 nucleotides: TGTGCCAGCAGTGAAATCCGCCCCCACTATGGCTACACCTTC. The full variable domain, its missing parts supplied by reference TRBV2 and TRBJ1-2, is EPEVTQTPSHQVTQMGQEVILRCVPISNHLYFYWYRQILGQKVEFLVSFYNNEISEKSEIFDDQFSVERPDGSNFTLKIRSTKLEDSAMYFCASSEIRPHYGYTFGSGTRLTVV.

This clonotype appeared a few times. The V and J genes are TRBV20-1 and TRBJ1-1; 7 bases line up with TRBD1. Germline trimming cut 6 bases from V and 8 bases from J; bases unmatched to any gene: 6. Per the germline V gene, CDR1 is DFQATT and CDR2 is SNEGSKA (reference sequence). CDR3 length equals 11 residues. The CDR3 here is CSANRGEEAFF. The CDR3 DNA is TGCAGTGCCAACAGGGGAGAGGAAGCTTTCTTT.

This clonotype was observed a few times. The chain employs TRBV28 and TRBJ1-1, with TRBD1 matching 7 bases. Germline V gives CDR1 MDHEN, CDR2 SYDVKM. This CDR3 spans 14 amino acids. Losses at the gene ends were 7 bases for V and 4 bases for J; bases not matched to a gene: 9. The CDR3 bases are TGTGCCAGCATCGGAGACAGGGCTTCCACTGAAGCTTTCTTT. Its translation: CASIGDRASTEAFF.

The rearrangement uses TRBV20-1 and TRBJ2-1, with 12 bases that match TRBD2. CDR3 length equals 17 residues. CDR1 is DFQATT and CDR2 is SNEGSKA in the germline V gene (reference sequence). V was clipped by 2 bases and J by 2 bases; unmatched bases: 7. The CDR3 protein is CSARSLTSGGPYNEQFF. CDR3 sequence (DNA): TGCAGTGCTAGATCCTTGACTAGCGGGGGACCCTACAATGAGCAGTTCTTC.

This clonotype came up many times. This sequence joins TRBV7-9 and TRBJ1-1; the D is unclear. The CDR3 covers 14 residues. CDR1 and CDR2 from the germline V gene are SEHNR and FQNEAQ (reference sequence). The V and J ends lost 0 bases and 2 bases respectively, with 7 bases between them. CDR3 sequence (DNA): TGTGCCAGCAGCTTAGCCGCGGGTAACACTGAAGCTTTCTTT. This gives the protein CASSLAAGNTEAFF.

CDR3: CASSLTGPNYEQYF. In DNA form, the CDR3 reads TGCGCCAGCAGCCTTACAGGACCGAACTACGAGCAGTACTTC. The V call is TRBV5-1, the J call TRBJ2-7; D may be TRBD1 (5 bases). Germline assignment: CDR1 SGHRS and CDR2 YFSETQ. Deletions cut 4 bases from V and 3 bases from J, with 14 bases between. The CDR3 covers 14 residues. The complete variable domain, with remaining parts taken from reference TRBV5-1 and TRBJ2-7, reads KAGVTQTPRYLIKTRGQQVTLSCSPISGHRSVSWYQQTPGQGLQFLFEYFSETQRNKGNFPGRFSGRQFSNSRSEMNVSTLELGDSALYLCASSLTGPNYEQYFGPGTRLTVT.

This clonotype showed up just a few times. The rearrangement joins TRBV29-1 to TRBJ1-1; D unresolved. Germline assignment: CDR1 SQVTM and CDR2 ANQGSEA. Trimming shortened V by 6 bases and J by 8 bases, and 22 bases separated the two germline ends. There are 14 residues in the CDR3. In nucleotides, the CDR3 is TGCAGCGTGCCGAATTTGGCGGGCGGGGAAGAAGCTTTCTTT. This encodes CSVPNLAGGEEAFF.

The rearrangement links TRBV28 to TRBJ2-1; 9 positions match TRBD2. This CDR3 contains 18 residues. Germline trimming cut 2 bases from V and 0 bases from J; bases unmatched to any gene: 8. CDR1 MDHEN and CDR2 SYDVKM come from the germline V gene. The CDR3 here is CASSLLGLAGSSYNEQFF. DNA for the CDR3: TGTGCCAGCAGTTTACTGGGGCTAGCGGGGAGCTCCTACAATGAGCAGTTCTTC.

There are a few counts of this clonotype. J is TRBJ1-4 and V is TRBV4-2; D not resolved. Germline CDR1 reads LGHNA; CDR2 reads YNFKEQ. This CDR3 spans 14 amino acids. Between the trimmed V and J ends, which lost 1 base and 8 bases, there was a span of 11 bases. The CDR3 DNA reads TGTGCCAGCAGCCAAGCCGGGCTCGAGGAAAAACTGTTTTTT. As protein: CASSQAGLEEKLFF.

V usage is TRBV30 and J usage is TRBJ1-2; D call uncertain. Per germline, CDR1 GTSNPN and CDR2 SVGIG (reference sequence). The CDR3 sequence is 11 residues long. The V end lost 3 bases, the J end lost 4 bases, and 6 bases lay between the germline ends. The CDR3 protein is CAWSPIYGYTF. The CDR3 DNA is TGTGCCTGGAGCCCGATCTATGGCTACACCTTC. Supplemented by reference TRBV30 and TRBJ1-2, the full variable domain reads SQTIHQWPATLVQPVGSPLSLECTVEGTSNPNLYWYRQAAGRGLQLLFYSVGIGQISSEVPQNLSASRPQDRQFILSSKKLLLSDSGFYLCAWSPIYGYTFGSGTRLTVV.

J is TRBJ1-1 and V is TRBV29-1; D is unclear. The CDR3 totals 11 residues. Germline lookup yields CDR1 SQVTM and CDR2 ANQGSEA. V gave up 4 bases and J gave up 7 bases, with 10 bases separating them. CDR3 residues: CSVALMGEAFF. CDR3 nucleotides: TGCAGCGTTGCCCTGATGGGTGAAGCTTTCTTT.

The CDR3: CASSWGGGAETQYF. The CDR3 bases are TGTGCCAGCAGTTGGGGGGGTGGGGCAGAGACCCAGTACTTC. This rearrangement joins TRBV27 to TRBJ2-5, with 7 bases matching TRBD2. Germline CDR1 reads MNHEY; CDR2 reads SMNVEV (reference sequence). The CDR3 spans 14 residues. With V trimmed by 4 bases and J by 4 bases, 6 bases remained unmatched.

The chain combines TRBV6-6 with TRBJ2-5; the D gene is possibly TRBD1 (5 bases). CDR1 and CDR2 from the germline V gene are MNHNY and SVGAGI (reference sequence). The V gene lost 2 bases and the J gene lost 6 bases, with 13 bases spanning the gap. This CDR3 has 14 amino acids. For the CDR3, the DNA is TGTGCCAGCAGTTACAGATGGGGCGAGAAGACCCAGTACTTC. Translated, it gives CASSYRWGEKTQYF.

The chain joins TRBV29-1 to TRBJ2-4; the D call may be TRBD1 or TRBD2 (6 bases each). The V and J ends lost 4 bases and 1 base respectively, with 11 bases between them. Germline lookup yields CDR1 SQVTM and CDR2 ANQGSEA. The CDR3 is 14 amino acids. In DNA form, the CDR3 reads TGCAGCGTTGGACGGGGGCAGGCCAAAAACATTCAGTACTTC. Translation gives CSVGRGQAKNIQYF. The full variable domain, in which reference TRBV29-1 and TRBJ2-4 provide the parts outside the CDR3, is SAVISQKPSRDICQRGTSLTIQCQVDSQVTMMFWYRQQPGQSLTLIATANQGSEATYESGFVIDKFPISRPNLTFSTLTVSNMSPEDSSIYLCSVGRGQAKNIQYFGAGTRLSVL.

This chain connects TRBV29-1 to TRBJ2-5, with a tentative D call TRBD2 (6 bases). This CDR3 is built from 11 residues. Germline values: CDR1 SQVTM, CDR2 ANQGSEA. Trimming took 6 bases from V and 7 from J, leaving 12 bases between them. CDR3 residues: CSVQMRGTQYF. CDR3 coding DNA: TGCAGCGTCCAAATGCGGGGGACCCAGTACTTC.

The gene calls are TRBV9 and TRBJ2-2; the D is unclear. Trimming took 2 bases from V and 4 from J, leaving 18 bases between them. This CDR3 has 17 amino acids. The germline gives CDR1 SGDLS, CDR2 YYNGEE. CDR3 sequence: CASSVQARTRATGELFF. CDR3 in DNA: TGTGCCAGCAGCGTGCAGGCACGTACACGGGCCACCGGGGAGCTGTTTTTT.

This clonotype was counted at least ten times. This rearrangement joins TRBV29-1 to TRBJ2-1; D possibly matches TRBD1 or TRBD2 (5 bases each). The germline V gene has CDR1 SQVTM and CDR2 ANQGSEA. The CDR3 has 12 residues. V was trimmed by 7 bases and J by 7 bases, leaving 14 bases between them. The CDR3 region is CSALTEGNEQFF. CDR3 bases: TGCAGCGCCTTGACAGAGGGAAATGAGCAGTTCTTC.

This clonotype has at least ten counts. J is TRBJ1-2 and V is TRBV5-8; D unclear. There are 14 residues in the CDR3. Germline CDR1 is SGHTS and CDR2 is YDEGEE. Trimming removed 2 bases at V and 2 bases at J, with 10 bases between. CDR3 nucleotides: TGTGCCAGCAGCTTAGCTCGACGGAACTATGGCTACACCTTC. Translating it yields CASSLARRNYGYTF. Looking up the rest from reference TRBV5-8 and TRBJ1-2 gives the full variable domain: EAGVTQSPTHLIKTRGQQATLRCSPISGHTSVYWYQQALGLGLQFLLWYDEGEERNRGNFPPRFSGRQFPNYSSELNVNALELEDSALYLCASSLARRNYGYTFGSGTRLTVV.

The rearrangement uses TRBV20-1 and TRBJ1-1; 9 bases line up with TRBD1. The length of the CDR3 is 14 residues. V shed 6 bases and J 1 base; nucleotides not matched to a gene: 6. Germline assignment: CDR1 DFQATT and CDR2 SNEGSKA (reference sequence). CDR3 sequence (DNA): TGCAGTGCCAGGGACAGGGATAGGAACACTGAAGCTTTCTTT. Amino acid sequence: CSARDRDRNTEAFF.

The CDR3 is CASSQEKGQGTEAFF. In DNA, the CDR3 is TGCGCCAGCAGCCAAGAAAAGGGACAGGGGACTGAAGCTTTCTTT. The chain uses TRBV4-3 and TRBJ1-1; 10 positions match TRBD1. CDR3 length equals 15 residues. The V segment lost 0 bases and the J segment 5 bases; nucleotides outside the gene matches: 3. From germline, CDR1 is LGHNA and CDR2 YSLEER.

CDR3 in DNA: TGCGCCAGCAGCCAAGAAGGGGGGGCTAGCGGAGTCCCCCATGAGCAGTTCTTC. Protein: CASSQEGGASGVPHEQFF. The chain is built from TRBV4-1 and TRBJ2-1; a weak D match, TRBD2 (7 bases). V gave up 0 bases and J gave up 8 bases, with 23 bases separating them. The CDR3 runs 18 residues. Germline V gene sequence: CDR1 MGHRA, CDR2 YSYEKL.

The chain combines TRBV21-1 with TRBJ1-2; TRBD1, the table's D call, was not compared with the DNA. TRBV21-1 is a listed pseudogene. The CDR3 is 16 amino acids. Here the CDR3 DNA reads TGTGCCAGCAGCAATCCATCAGGACAGGGACCCTATGGCTACACCTTC. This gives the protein CASSNPSGQGPYGYTF.

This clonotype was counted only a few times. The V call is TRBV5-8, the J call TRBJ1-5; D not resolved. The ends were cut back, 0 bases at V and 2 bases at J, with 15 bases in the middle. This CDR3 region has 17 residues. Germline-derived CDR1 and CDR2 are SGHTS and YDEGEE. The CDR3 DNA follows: TGTGCCAGCAGCTTGGTGGCCTCCGGAGTAGGCAATCAGCCCCAGCATTTT. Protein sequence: CASSLVASGVGNQPQHF.

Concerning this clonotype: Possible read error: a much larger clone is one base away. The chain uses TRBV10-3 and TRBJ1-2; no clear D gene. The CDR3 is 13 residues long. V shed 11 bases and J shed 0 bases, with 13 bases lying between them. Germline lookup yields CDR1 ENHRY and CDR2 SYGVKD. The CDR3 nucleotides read TGTGCCTTCGGTCGGGGATCTAACTATGGCTACACCTTC. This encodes CAFGRGSNYGYTF.

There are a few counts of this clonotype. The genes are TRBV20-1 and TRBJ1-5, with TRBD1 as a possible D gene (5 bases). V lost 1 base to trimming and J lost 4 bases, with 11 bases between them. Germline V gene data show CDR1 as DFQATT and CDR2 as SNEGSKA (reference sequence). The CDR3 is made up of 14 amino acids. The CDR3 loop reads CSARARGGNQPQHF. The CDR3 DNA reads TGCAGTGCTAGAGCCCGCGGGGGTAATCAGCCCCAGCATTTT.